The present entry profiles one T cell receptor beta chain with its context. Other DNA variants within this sample encode the same CDR3. Produced via immunoSEQ multiplex PCR; TCRdb's table is partial and in-frame only. The table shows tens of thousands of clones, with roughly 94% occurring only once. This sample was included in a study of siplizumab effects on memory and regulatory T cells. Source material: CD8+ T cells sorted from blood. This sequence originates from a human donor in good health.

The CDR3 region has the DNA TGTGCCAGCAGCTTAGGGAGGGGGAGCAATCAGCCCCAGCATTTT. This codes for CASSLGRGSNQPQHF. The chain joins TRBV11-2 to TRBJ1-5; D perhaps matches TRBD1 (6 bases). Germline assignment: CDR1 SGHAT and CDR2 FQNNGV. The CDR3 contains 15 residues. V was cut by 1 base and J by 1 base, with 8 bases left in between.